In its sample, the clone carrying this T cell receptor (beta chain) was seen many times. Active ophthalmopathy (CAS at least 3, NOSPECS at least 4), lasting under 3 months. Patients were excluded if they had other autoimmune diseases or uncontrolled infections, and likewise if pregnancy or lactation applied. It was from 9.5 to 10 ml of fresh peripheral blood that the PBMCs came. These data come from a study of Graves' ophthalmopathy and Graves' hyperthyroidism. Between the trimmed V and J ends, which lost 11 bases and 0 bases, there was a span of 20 bases. This CDR3 spans 16 amino acids. Looked up from germline, CDR1 is ENHRY and CDR2 is SYGVKD. The authors amplified TCR beta CDR3 regions, and they did so from RNA transcripts for repertoire sequencing. An initial RT-PCR round employing HTBI primers preceded a second-round multiplex PCR. Each CDR3 protein is one row after TCRdb ran MiXCR on the multiplex PCR reads. The data show 170,000 or so distinct CDR3 sequences, 30% to 45% seen once.

The specimen was peripheral blood. The chain employs TRBV10-3 and TRBJ1-5, with D possibly matching TRBD1 (5 bases). The TCR was taken from a woman in her forties with Graves' ophthalmopathy. The CDR3 reads CAGGVVAGRSNQPQHF. The DNA of the CDR3 is TGTGCCGGGGGAGTAGTGGCAGGTCGTAGCAATCAGCCCCAGCATTTT.